This T cell receptor (beta chain) derives from a study of CD8+CD57+ T cells in acquired aplastic anemia. Study background: Sorted cells (CD4+ and CD8+) yielded DNA amounts that averaged roughly 3 ug.

According to the study, genomic DNA was the template for TCR beta VDJ and CDR3 profiling. Using its own MiXCR run on the reads, TCRdb lists one record per CDR3 protein. The sample records fewer than 200,000 distinct CDR3 sequences, around half being singletons. Study-level findings and limits: Overlapping CD8+ CDR3 repertoires of patients and controls contained roughly 27 shared sequences.

Individuals selected for sequencing had exhibited CD8+CD57+ cell expansion on flow cytometry. Among the patients, all had severe acquired aplastic anemia. Patients were treatment-naive when blood was sampled. In regard to this clonotype: Its cognate antigen is unknown. One base away lies a much larger clone, so this may be a sequencing read error.

The CDR3 spans 16 residues. With 1 base removed from V and 7 bases from J, the gap between germline ends came to 19 bases. CDR1 is SGHAT, CDR2 FQDESV, per germline (reference sequence). The TCR originated in a human donor with aplastic anemia. This chain joins TRBV11-1 and TRBJ1-1; TRBD1 might be the D (6 bases). The sequencing input was sorted CD4+, CD8+, or CD8+CD57+ T cells (not recorded which) from PBMCs. The CDR3: CASSLGPWIGGFEAFF. CDR3 bases: TGTGCCAGCAGCTTAGGCCCCTGGATAGGGGGTTTTGAAGCTTTCTTT. Full variable domain (outside the CDR3, taken from reference TRBV11-1 and TRBJ1-1): EAEVAQSPRYKITEKSQAVAFWCDPISGHATLYWYRQILGQGPELLVQFQDESVVDDSQLPKDRFSAERLKGVDSTLKIQPAELGDSAMYLCASSLGPWIGGFEAFFGQGTRLTVV.